This paragraph covers one T cell receptor beta chain sequence. As yet, its antigen is unknown. The entry originates in a study of CD8 T cells in Susac syndrome. The study, taken as a whole, reports: The number of individuals included in the study's TCR sequencing and HLA analysis was acknowledged as relatively small.

Random hexamers primed reverse transcription of about 0.5 to 1 ug RNA. By means of immunoSEQ multiplex PCR, TCR beta CDR3 spanning 54 Vbeta and 13 Jbeta underwent amplification. TCRdb passed the immunoSEQ multiplex PCR reads through MiXCR, listing each CDR3 protein once. The sample has hundreds of thousands of distinct CDR3 sequences, 80% to 90% seen once. TCR beta sequencing was performed on blood CD8+ and CD4+ T cells. The authors negatively isolated CD8+ and CD4+ T cells and FACS-enriched TEMRA cells. Germline V gene sequence: CDR1 SGHDT, CDR2 YYEEEE. V shed 5 bases, J shed 5 bases, and the junction held 10 bases outside the gene matches. This CDR3 has 16 residues.

The chain carries TRBV5-6 and TRBJ2-1; 10 nucleotides agree with TRBD2. The sequenced sample was CD8+ T cells from PBMCs. This receptor was identified in a human donor with multiple sclerosis. The CDR3: CASSPILAGSHNEQFF. The CDR3 coding sequence is TGTGCCAGCAGTCCGATACTAGCGGGGAGTCACAATGAGCAGTTCTTC.